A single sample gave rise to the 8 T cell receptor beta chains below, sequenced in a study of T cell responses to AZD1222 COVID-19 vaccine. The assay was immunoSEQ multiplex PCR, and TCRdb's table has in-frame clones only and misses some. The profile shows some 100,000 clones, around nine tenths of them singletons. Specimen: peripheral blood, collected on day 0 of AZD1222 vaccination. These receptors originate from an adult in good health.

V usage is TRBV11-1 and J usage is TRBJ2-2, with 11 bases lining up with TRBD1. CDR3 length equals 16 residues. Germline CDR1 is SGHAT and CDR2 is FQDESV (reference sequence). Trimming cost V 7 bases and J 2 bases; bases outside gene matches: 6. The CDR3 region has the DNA TGTGCCAGCACAACTTGGACAGGGGGCAACACCGGGGAGCTGTTTTTT. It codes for CASTTWTGGNTGELFF. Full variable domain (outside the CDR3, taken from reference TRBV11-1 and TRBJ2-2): EAEVAQSPRYKITEKSQAVAFWCDPISGHATLYWYRQILGQGPELLVQFQDESVVDDSQLPKDRFSAERLKGVDSTLKIQPAELGDSAMYLCASTTWTGGNTGELFFGEGSRLTVL.

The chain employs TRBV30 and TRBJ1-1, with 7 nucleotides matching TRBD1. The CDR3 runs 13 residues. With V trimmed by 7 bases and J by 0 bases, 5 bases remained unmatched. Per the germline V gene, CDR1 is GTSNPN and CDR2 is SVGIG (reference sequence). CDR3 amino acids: CASDRRMNTEAFF. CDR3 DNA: TGTGCCTCGGACAGGAGAATGAACACTGAAGCTTTCTTT.

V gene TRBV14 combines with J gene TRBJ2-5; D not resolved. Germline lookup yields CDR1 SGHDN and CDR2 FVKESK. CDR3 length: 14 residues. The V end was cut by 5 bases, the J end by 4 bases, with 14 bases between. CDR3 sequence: CASSTQGLGETQYF. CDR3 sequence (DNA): TGTGCCAGCAGCACTCAAGGGCTGGGAGAGACCCAGTACTTC.

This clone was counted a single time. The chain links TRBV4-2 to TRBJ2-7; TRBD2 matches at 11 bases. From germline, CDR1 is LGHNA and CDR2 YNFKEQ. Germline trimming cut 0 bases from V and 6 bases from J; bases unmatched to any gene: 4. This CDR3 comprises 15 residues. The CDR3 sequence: CASSQDGLAGGEQYF. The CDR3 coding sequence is TGTGCCAGCAGCCAAGATGGGCTAGCGGGGGGCGAGCAGTACTTC.

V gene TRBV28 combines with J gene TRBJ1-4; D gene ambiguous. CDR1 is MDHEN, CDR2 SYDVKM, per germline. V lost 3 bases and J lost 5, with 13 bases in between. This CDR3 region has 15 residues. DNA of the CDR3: TGTGCCAGCAGTTTGGTTCGGCGGTCAAATGAAAAACTGTTTTTT. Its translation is CASSLVRRSNEKLFF. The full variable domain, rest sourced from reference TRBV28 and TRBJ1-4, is DVKVTQSSRYLVKRTGEKVFLECVQDMDHENMFWYRQDPGLGLRLIYFSYDVKMKEKGDIPEGYSVSREKKERFSLILESASTNQTSMYLCASSLVRRSNEKLFFGSGTQLSVL.

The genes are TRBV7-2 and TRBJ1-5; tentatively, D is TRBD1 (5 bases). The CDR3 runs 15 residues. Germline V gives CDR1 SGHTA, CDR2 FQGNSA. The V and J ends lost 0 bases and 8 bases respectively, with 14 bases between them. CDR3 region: CASSLAGDRAEPQHF. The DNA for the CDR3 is TGTGCCAGCAGCTTAGCGGGGGACCGGGCGGAGCCCCAGCATTTT.

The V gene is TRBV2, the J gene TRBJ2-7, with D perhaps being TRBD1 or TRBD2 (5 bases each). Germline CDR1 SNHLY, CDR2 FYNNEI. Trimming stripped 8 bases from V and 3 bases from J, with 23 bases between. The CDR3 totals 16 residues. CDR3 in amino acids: CASRGSYLVRGYEQYF. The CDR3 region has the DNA TGTGCCAGCCGGGGCAGCTATCTAGTTCGGGGCTACGAGCAGTACTTC.

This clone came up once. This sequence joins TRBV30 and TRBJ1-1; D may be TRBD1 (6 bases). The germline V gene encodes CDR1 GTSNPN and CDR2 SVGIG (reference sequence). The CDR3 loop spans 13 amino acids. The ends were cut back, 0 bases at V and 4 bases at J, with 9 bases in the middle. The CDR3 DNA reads TGTGCCTGGAGTGTGAACAGGGTCACTGAAGCTTTCTTT. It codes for CAWSVNRVTEAFF.